These 18 T cell receptor gamma chains came from one sample sequenced in a study of intestinal T cells in coeliac disease. Genomic DNA came from ten approximately 5.2-µm formalin-fixed paraffin-embedded scrolls per case. Using 150 to 200 ng of biopsy DNA, TRG was amplified with LymphoTrack primers. TCRdb fed the multiplex PCR reads into CATT to redo clone calling. The table shows 760 or so gamma-chain clones, with approximately 50% occurring only once. The source material was a duodenal biopsy. The receptors were gathered from a human donor with celiac disease.

The rearrangement uses TRGV3 and TRGJP2. Germline assignment: CDR1 VTNTFY and CDR2 YDVSTARD (reference sequence). V was pared by 6 bases and J by 10 bases, with 17 bases of the junction left unmatched. The CDR3 length is 15 residues. CDR3: CATWFYLSVIWIKTF. The CDR3 nucleotides are TGTGCCACCTGGTTTTACTTGTCAGTGATTTGGATCAAGACGTTT.

Note on this clone: A clone one base away is much larger, so this may be a read error. This sample includes further DNA sequences coding for the same CDR3. The chain uses TRGV3 and TRGJP2. The CDR3 loop spans 19 amino acids. CDR1 and CDR2 from the germline V gene are VTNTFY and YDVSTARD (reference sequence). V lost 0 bases, J lost 11 bases, and 24 bases stayed unmatched. This CDR3 is CATWDRPRNTRRVGWIKTF. DNA for the CDR3: TGTGCCACCTGGGACAGGCCTCGGAACACCAGACGGGTGGGCTGGATCAAGACGTTT.

The chain's CDR3 is CATLLRVIIKKLF. The DNA of the CDR3 is TGTGCCACGCTCTTACGGGTGATTATAAAGAAACTCTTT. The chain joins TRGV5 to TRGJ1 or TRGJ2. V shed 10 bases and J 10 bases; nucleotides not matched to a gene: 19. CDR1 VINAFY and CDR2 YDVSNSKD come from the germline V gene. The CDR3 has 13 residues.

In its sample, this clone was seen a few times. This DNA's translation and the protein TCRdb lists, from a much larger clone, do not match at residue 5, likely due to a read error; the protein shown is translated from the DNA. The CDR3 here is CATWGRLYRDWIKTF. The CDR3 DNA reads as TGTGCCACCTGGGGTAGGCTATACCGTGATTGGATCAAGACGTTT. V usage is TRGV8 and J usage is TRGJP2. CDR1 VENAVY and CDR2 YDSYNSRV come from the germline V gene. The CDR3 loop spans 15 amino acids.

The chain has TRGV8 and TRGJ1 or TRGJ2. This CDR3 spans 16 amino acids. Trimming took 2 bases from V and 4 from J; bases not matched to a gene: 14. Germline V CDR1 and CDR2: VENAVY, YDSYNSRV. The CDR3 region is CATWDKLLGGYYKKLF. CDR3 DNA sequence: TGTGCCACCTGGGATAAACTTTTGGGGGGATATTATAAGAAACTCTTT.

This clone is large within its sample. The sample contains more than one DNA sequence encoding this CDR3. The J gene is TRGJP2, the V gene TRGV4. The germline gives CDR1 EGSTGY, CDR2 YDSYTSSV. The V and J ends lost 2 bases and 0 bases, in that order; junction bases with no gene match: 9. This CDR3 has 17 residues. For the CDR3, the DNA is TGTGCCACCTGGGATGAGCACCTATATAGTAGTGATTGGATCAAGACGTTT. Translation gives CATWDEHLYSSDWIKTF.

Comment on this clone: It may be a read error: a sequence one base away is much more abundant. V gene TRGV4 combines with J gene TRGJ1 or TRGJ2. Germline loops: CDR1 EGSTGY, CDR2 YDSYTSSV. J lost 3 bases, V lost 4 bases, and 18 bases had no gene match. This CDR3 is built from 17 residues. The CDR3 here is CATWEDPALGFYYKKLF. CDR3 DNA sequence: TGTGCCACCTGGGAGGACCCCGCTTTGGGGTTTTATTATAAGAAACTCTTT.

This clone was recorded a few times. The V call is TRGV11, the J call TRGJ1 or TRGJ2. TRGV11 is reported as an ORF; its role is uncertain. The CDR3 has 12 amino acids. V lost 6 bases to trimming and J lost 13 bases; unmatched junction nucleotides: 12. This CDR3 reads CACWILTIRKLF. CDR3 coding DNA: TGTGCCTGCTGGATTTTGACAATAAGAAAACTCTTT.

This CDR3 is CACLGLGPCPTPISYKKLF. The CDR3 region has the DNA TGTGCCTGCCTTGGATTAGGCCCCTGCCCCACCCCCATTTCTTATAAGAAACTCTTT. The chain joins TRGV11 to TRGJ1 or TRGJ2. TRGV11 is given ORF status, its function remaining uncertain. The CDR3 is made up of 19 amino acids. Unmatched junction bases numbered 32, after V lost 12 bases and J lost 6 bases.

Comment on this clone: Just one base apart from a much larger clone, this may be a read error. This sequence joins TRGV4 and TRGJ1 or TRGJ2. The length of the CDR3 is 17 residues. Germline V gives CDR1 EGSTGY, CDR2 YDSYTSSV. The CDR3 nucleotides read TGTGCCACCTGGGAGAACCCCGCTTTGGGGTTTTATTGTAAGAAACTCTTT. Translated: CATWENPALGFYCKKLF.

The rearrangement joins TRGV4 to TRGJ1 or TRGJ2. There are 14 residues in the CDR3. The V and J ends lost 3 bases and 2 bases, in that order; junction bases with no gene match: 7. Germline-derived CDR1 and CDR2 are EGSTGY and YDSYTSSV. The CDR3 sequence: CATWDKGDYYKKLF. CDR3 in DNA: TGTGCCACCTGGGATAAAGGCGATTATTATAAGAAACTCTTT.

The chain uses TRGV11 and TRGJ1 or TRGJ2. TRGV11 counts as an open reading frame of uncertain function. The CDR3 has 11 residues. The J segment lost 4 bases and the V segment lost 9 bases, leaving 3 bases of the junction unmatched. CDR3 DNA sequence: TGTGCCTGCTGGGCATATTATAAGAAACTCTTT. This translates into CACWAYYKKLF.

The V call is TRGV10, the J call TRGJ1 or TRGJ2. TRGV10 is identified as an open reading frame with a role that is uncertain. V shed 8 bases and J 13 bases; nucleotides not matched to a gene: 24. This CDR3 contains 15 residues. The CDR3 is CAAWGMRGVGISKLF. The CDR3 coding sequence is TGTGCTGCGTGGGGGATGAGGGGTGTTGGTATAAGTAAACTCTTT.

This clone is classed as large. The genes are TRGV8 and TRGJ1 or TRGJ2. CDR3 length equals 14 residues. Trimming removed 2 bases from V and 2 bases from J; junction bases left unmatched: 6. Germline V gives CDR1 VENAVY, CDR2 YDSYNSRV. This CDR3 is CATWDTEDYYKKLF. In nucleotides, the CDR3 is TGTGCCACCTGGGATACGGAGGATTATTATAAGAAACTCTTT.

In its sample, this clone ranks as large. The chain has TRGV8 and TRGJ1 or TRGJ2. The CDR3 totals 11 residues. Germline CDR1 VENAVY, CDR2 YDSYNSRV. J was trimmed by 10 bases and V by 0 bases; bases with no gene match: 3. The chain's CDR3 is CATWDRLKKLF. CDR3 in DNA: TGTGCCACCTGGGATAGGCTGAAGAAACTCTTT.

Relative to its sample, this clone is large. The chain carries TRGV8 and TRGJ1 or TRGJ2. This CDR3 contains 11 residues. Per germline, CDR1 VENAVY and CDR2 YDSYNSRV. With 9 bases clipped from V and 2 bases from J, the junction kept 4 bases outside the gene matches. The DNA for the CDR3 is TGTGCCACCACATATTATTATAAGAAACTCTTT. It yields the protein CATTYYYKKLF.

This clone counts as large. J is TRGJ1 or TRGJ2 and V is TRGV2. This CDR3 comprises 13 residues. Germline trimming cut 0 bases from V and 8 bases from J; bases unmatched to any gene: 7. Germline V lookup: CDR1 EGSNGY, CDR2 YDSYNSKV. In DNA, the CDR3 is TGTGCCACCTGGGACGGGCCTCAGGATAAGAAACTCTTT. Encoded protein: CATWDGPQDKKLF.

The chain uses TRGV4 and TRGJ1 or TRGJ2. The length of the CDR3 is 15 residues. V shed 3 bases and J 6 bases; nucleotides not matched to a gene: 14. Germline values: CDR1 EGSTGY, CDR2 YDSYTSSV. The CDR3 nucleotides read TGTGCCACCTGGGATCTCACCCGTCTTACTTATAAGAAACTCTTT. It encodes CATWDLTRLTYKKLF.